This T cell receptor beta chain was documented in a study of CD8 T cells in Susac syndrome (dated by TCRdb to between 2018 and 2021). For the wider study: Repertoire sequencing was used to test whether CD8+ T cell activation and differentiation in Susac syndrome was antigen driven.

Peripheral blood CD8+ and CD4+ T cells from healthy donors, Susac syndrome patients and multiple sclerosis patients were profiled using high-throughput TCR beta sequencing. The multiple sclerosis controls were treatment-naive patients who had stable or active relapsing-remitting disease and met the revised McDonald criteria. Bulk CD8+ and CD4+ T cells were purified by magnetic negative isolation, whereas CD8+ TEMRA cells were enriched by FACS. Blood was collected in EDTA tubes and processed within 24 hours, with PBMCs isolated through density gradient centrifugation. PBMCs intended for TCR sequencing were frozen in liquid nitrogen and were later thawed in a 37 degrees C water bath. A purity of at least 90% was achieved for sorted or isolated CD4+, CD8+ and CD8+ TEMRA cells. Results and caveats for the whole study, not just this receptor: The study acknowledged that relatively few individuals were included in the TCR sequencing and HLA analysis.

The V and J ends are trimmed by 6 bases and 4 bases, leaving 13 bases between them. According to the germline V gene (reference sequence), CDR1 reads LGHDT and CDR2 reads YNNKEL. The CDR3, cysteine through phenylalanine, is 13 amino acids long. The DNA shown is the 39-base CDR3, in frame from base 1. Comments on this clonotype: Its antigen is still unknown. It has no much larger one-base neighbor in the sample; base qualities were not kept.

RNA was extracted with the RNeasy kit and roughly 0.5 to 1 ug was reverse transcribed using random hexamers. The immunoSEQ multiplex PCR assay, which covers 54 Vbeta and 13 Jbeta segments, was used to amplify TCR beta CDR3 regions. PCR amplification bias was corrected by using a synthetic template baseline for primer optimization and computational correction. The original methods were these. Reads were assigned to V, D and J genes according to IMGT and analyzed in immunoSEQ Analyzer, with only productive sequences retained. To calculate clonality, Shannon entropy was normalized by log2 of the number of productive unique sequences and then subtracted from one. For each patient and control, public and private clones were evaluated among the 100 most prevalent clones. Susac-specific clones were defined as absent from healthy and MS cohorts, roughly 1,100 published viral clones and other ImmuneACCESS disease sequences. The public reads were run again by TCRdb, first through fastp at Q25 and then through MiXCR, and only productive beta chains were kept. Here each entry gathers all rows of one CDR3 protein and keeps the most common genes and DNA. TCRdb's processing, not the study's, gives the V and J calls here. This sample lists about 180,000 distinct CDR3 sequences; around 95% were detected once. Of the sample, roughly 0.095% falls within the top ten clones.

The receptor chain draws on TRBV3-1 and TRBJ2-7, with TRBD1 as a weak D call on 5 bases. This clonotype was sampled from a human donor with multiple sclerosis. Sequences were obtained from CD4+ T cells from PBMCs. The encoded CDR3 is CASSRIDRYEQYF. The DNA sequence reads TGTGCCAGCAGTCGAATAGACAGATACGAGCAGTACTTC.